One TCR beta chain is described in this entry. Clones were read by immunoSEQ multiplex PCR, and TCRdb kept only the in-frame ones, dropping some. The sample consists of tens of thousands of clones, more than 65% of them appearing once. V lost 3 bases and J lost 6; bases outside the gene matches: 3. The germline CDR1 and CDR2 sequences are SEHNR and FQNEAQ (reference sequence). This CDR3 has 15 amino acids. This sample stems from a study of OX40 agonist ivuxolimab in advanced cancers. Study-level background: A history of anti-PD-1, anti-PD-L1 or anti-CTLA-4 therapy was acceptable, and 40% had some.

This specimen consisted of CD4+ or CD8+ T cells sorted from blood, obtained in a trial of the OX40 agonist ivuxolimab. This TCR was recovered from an adult with an advanced solid tumor such as melanoma, head and neck, liver or kidney cancer. The genes are TRBV7-9 and TRBJ1-5; TRBD1 aligns across 12 bases. The chain's CDR3 is CASSLGQGASQPQHF. The CDR3 bases are TGTGCCAGCAGCTTGGGACAGGGGGCAAGTCAGCCCCAGCATTTT.